These 25 T cell receptor beta chains came from one sample sequenced in a study of CD8 T cells in Susac syndrome. RNA, at 0.5 to 1 ug, was reverse transcribed with random hexamers. TCRdb passed the immunoSEQ multiplex PCR reads through MiXCR, listing each CDR3 protein once. The sample includes about 240,000 distinct CDR3 sequences, roughly 95% of them seen just once. Sequencing was performed on CD4+ T cells from PBMCs. Every receptor here comes from a human donor with Susac syndrome.

V is TRBV5-6 and J is TRBJ1-2; weak D call: TRBD1 (5 bases). V was cut by 0 bases and J by 8 bases, with 11 bases left in between. The germline V gene has CDR1 SGHDT and CDR2 YYEEEE. The CDR3 is 13 amino acids. DNA for the CDR3: TGTGCCAGCAGCTTGGTGGGGGGTTACGGCTACACCTTC. Translated, it gives CASSLVGGYGYTF. Filled out from reference TRBV5-6 and TRBJ1-2, the complete variable domain reads DAGVTQSPTHLIKTRGQQVTLRCSPKSGHDTVSWYQQALGQGPQFIFQYYEEEERQRGNFPDRFSGHQFPNYSSELNVNALLLGDSALYLCASSLVGGYGYTFGSGTRLTVV.

The gene calls are TRBV30 and TRBJ1-4; 10 bases line up with TRBD1. Germline lookup yields CDR1 GTSNPN and CDR2 SVGIG (reference sequence). The CDR3 length is 17 residues. With 2 bases clipped from V and 8 bases from J, the junction kept 14 bases outside the gene matches. The CDR3 coding sequence is TGTGCCTGGAGTTTCTCAGACAGGGGGCTCCACGGGGAAAAACTGTTTTTT. This sequence encodes CAWSFSDRGLHGEKLFF.

The gene calls are TRBV29-1 and TRBJ2-3; D call uncertain. V lost 3 bases and J lost 2, with 9 bases in between. The V gene's germline CDR1 is SQVTM and CDR2 ANQGSEA. The CDR3 has 13 amino acids. Written as DNA, the CDR3 is TGCAGCGTTGAGGGCAGATTCACAGATACGCAGTATTTT. Residues: CSVEGRFTDTQYF.

The chain recombines TRBV20-1 with TRBJ2-5; possible D gene TRBD1, 6 bases. Trimming stripped 6 bases from V and 3 bases from J, with 14 bases between. This CDR3 region has 13 residues. In germline, CDR1 is DFQATT, CDR2 SNEGSKA (reference sequence). CDR3 amino acids: CSAATGWEETQYF. The CDR3 nucleotides are TGCAGTGCCGCGACAGGTTGGGAAGAGACCCAGTACTTC.

The V call is TRBV28, the J call TRBJ2-1, with D tentatively TRBD1 or TRBD2 (5 bases each). The CDR3 extends over 19 amino acids. The ends were cut back, 7 bases at V and 5 bases at J, with 30 bases in the middle. Germline assignment: CDR1 MDHEN and CDR2 SYDVKM. This chain's CDR3 is CASTNSPSVVWDANNEQFF. The DNA of the CDR3 is TGTGCCAGCACTAACAGCCCTTCGGTCGTTTGGGACGCCAACAATGAGCAGTTCTTC.

The rearrangement links TRBV20-1 to TRBJ1-1, with TRBD1 matching over 8 bases. Looked up from germline, CDR1 is DFQATT and CDR2 is SNEGSKA (reference sequence). J was trimmed by 2 bases and V by 5 bases; bases with no gene match: 10. The CDR3 is made up of 15 amino acids. DNA of the CDR3: TGCAGTGCTTATGGACAGGGCTCTTTTAACACTGAAGCTTTCTTT. It translates to CSAYGQGSFNTEAFF.

This rearrangement joins TRBV12-3 or TRBV12-4 to TRBJ1-5; D is possibly TRBD1 (5 bases). The CDR3 is 14 residues long. With 5 bases removed from V and 6 bases from J, the gap between germline ends came to 14 bases. The CDR3 loop reads CASSPSPGGQPQHF. As DNA, the CDR3 is TGTGCCAGCAGTCCCTCCCCCGGGGGTCAGCCCCAGCATTTT.

The chain joins TRBV20-1 to TRBJ2-5; D is uncertain. Trimming took off 3 bases at V and 5 bases at J, with 16 bases between the two ends. The CDR3 has 14 residues. Germline V lookup: CDR1 DFQATT, CDR2 SNEGSKA (reference sequence). The CDR3 nucleotides read TGCAGTGCTAGTGCAGGTGTTAGCCCGGAGACCCAGTACTTC. This gives the protein CSASAGVSPETQYF.

The CDR3 is CASSLEVDYGYTF. The CDR3 nucleotides read TGCGCCAGCAGCTTGGAGGTCGACTATGGCTACACCTTC. This chain joins TRBV5-1 and TRBJ1-2; D is ambiguous. Trimming took 0 bases from V and 3 from J, leaving 6 bases between them. CDR3 length: 13 residues. CDR1 SGHRS and CDR2 YFSETQ come from the germline V gene. Full variable domain (outside the CDR3, taken from reference TRBV5-1 and TRBJ1-2): KAGVTQTPRYLIKTRGQQVTLSCSPISGHRSVSWYQQTPGQGLQFLFEYFSETQRNKGNFPGRFSGRQFSNSRSEMNVSTLELGDSALYLCASSLEVDYGYTFGSGTRLTVV.

The V and J genes are TRBV9 and TRBJ2-4, with TRBD2 as a possible D gene (6 bases). CDR3 size: 15 residues. Trimming shortened V by 4 bases and J by 8 bases, and 19 bases separated the two germline ends. CDR1 is SGDLS and CDR2 is YYNGEE in the germline V gene. CDR3 amino acids: CASSSRPGSGDIQYF. CDR3 nucleotide sequence: TGTGCCAGCAGCTCCCGGCCCGGGAGTGGAGACATTCAGTACTTC. The full variable domain, in which reference TRBV9 and TRBJ2-4 provide the parts outside the CDR3, is DSGVTQTPKHLITATGQRVTLRCSPRSGDLSVYWYQQSLDQGLQFLIQYYNGEERAKGNILERFSAQQFPDLHSELNLSSLELGDSALYFCASSSRPGSGDIQYFGAGTRLSVL.

The rearrangement joins TRBV9 to TRBJ1-5; TRBD1 matches at 7 bases. CDR3 size: 15 residues. V shed 4 bases, J shed 4 bases, and the junction held 8 bases outside the gene matches. Germline values: CDR1 SGDLS, CDR2 YYNGEE. The CDR3 region is CASSQTGAGNQPQHF. The CDR3 DNA reads TGTGCCAGCAGCCAAACAGGGGCAGGAAATCAGCCCCAGCATTTT. Drawing the rest from reference TRBV9 and TRBJ1-5, the complete variable domain is DSGVTQTPKHLITATGQRVTLRCSPRSGDLSVYWYQQSLDQGLQFLIQYYNGEERAKGNILERFSAQQFPDLHSELNLSSLELGDSALYFCASSQTGAGNQPQHFGDGTRLSIL.

The J gene is TRBJ2-3, the V gene TRBV7-3; D is unresolved. The CDR3 sequence is 13 residues long. CDR1 is SGHTA, CDR2 FQGTGA, per germline. V was cut by 5 bases and J by 0 bases, with 6 bases left in between. CDR3 loop: CASSGSSTDTQYF. In DNA form, the CDR3 reads TGTGCCAGCAGCGGCTCTAGCACAGATACGCAGTATTTT. Together with reference TRBV7-3 and TRBJ2-3, the CDR3 gives the full variable domain: GAGVSQTPSNKVTEKGKYVELRCDPISGHTALYWYRQSLGQGPEFLIYFQGTGAADDSGLPNDRFFAVRPEGSVSTLKIQRTERGDSAVYLCASSGSSTDTQYFGPGTRLTVL.

The chain recombines TRBV5-1 with TRBJ2-3, with D uncertain. Trimming took 5 bases from V and 0 from J, leaving 10 bases between them. Germline V gene lookup returns CDR1 SGHRS and CDR2 YFSETQ. The CDR3 sequence is 14 residues long. The CDR3 coding sequence is TGCGCCAGCAGGCCGACCGCTAGCACAGATACGCAGTATTTT. It encodes CASRPTASTDTQYF.

This clonotype has just a few counts. The chain recombines TRBV12-3 or TRBV12-4 with TRBJ2-5; possible D gene TRBD2, 6 bases. The CDR3 runs 13 residues. The ends were cut back, 3 bases at V and 1 base at J, with 6 bases in the middle. The DNA for the CDR3 is TGTGCCAGCAGTTTGGGAGGCCAAGAGACCCAGTACTTC. It yields the protein CASSLGGQETQYF.

V is TRBV9 and J is TRBJ2-5; 8 positions agree with TRBD1. The V segment lost 3 bases and the J segment 2 bases; nucleotides outside the gene matches: 15. Germline V gene sequence: CDR1 SGDLS, CDR2 YYNGEE. The CDR3 has 18 residues. CDR3 residues: CASSAGTGLTIAQETQYF. In nucleotides, the CDR3 is TGTGCCAGCAGCGCCGGGACAGGACTAACTATAGCACAAGAGACCCAGTACTTC.

This chain uses TRBV14 with TRBJ2-3; 7 bases fit TRBD2. Looked up from germline, CDR1 is SGHDN and CDR2 is FVKESK. The CDR3 spans 14 residues. Unmatched junction bases numbered 9, after V lost 8 bases and J lost 4 bases. CDR3 sequence reads: CASSQIAGADTQYF. CDR3 bases: TGTGCCAGCTCCCAAATAGCGGGCGCAGATACGCAGTATTTT. Full variable domain (rest looked up from reference TRBV14 and TRBJ2-3): EAGVTQFPSHSVIEKGQTVTLRCDPISGHDNLYWYRRVMGKEIKFLLHFVKESKQDESGMPNNRFLAERTGGTYSTLKVQPAELEDSGVYFCASSQIAGADTQYFGPGTRLTVL.

The chain couples TRBV14 to TRBJ2-4, with TRBD2 matching over 11 bases. Germline values: CDR1 SGHDN, CDR2 FVKESK. V shed 5 bases, J shed 2 bases, and the junction held 8 bases outside the gene matches. The CDR3 contains 17 residues. DNA for the CDR3: TGTGCCAGCAGCGGAGGACTAGCGGGCATGTCCAAAAACATTCAGTACTTC. Translation: CASSGGLAGMSKNIQYF.

The V call is TRBV3-1, the J call TRBJ2-2, with TRBD1 identical over 8 bases. The length of the CDR3 is 15 residues. V shed 1 base and J 7 bases; nucleotides not matched to a gene: 5. Per the germline V gene, CDR1 is LGHDT and CDR2 is YNNKEL (reference sequence). The CDR3 sequence is CASSQAGQEGGELFF. The CDR3 DNA sequence: TGTGCCAGCAGCCAAGCGGGACAGGAAGGCGGGGAGCTGTTTTTT.

The V call is TRBV5-1, the J call TRBJ1-2; possible D gene TRBD1, 5 bases. Trimming stripped 0 bases from V and 6 bases from J, with 12 bases between. The CDR3 spans 14 residues. Germline-derived CDR1 and CDR2 are SGHRS and YFSETQ. The CDR3 region has the DNA TGCGCCAGCAGCTTGGACGGACCCAGGGATGGCTACACCTTC. This sequence encodes CASSLDGPRDGYTF.

This rearrangement joins TRBV18 to TRBJ1-3, with no clear D. CDR3 size: 19 residues. Trimming cost V 2 bases and J 0 bases, with 20 bases left between them. Germline lookup yields CDR1 KGHSH and CDR2 LQKENI. CDR3 residues: CASSPRGTGGLSSGNTIYF. The CDR3 coding sequence is TGTGCCAGCTCACCAAGAGGTACGGGAGGACTTTCCTCTGGAAACACCATATATTTT. The whole variable domain, filled in from reference TRBV18 and TRBJ1-3, reads NAGVMQNPRHLVRRRGQEARLRCSPMKGHSHVYWYRQLPEEGLKFMVYLQKENIIDESGMPKERFSAEFPKEGPSILRIQQVVRGDSAAYFCASSPRGTGGLSSGNTIYFGEGSWLTVV.

This rearrangement joins TRBV7-9 to TRBJ2-3, with D unclear. Trimming took 6 bases from V and 6 from J, leaving 19 bases between them. Germline V lookup: CDR1 SEHNR, CDR2 FQNEAQ (reference sequence). This CDR3 is 15 amino acids long. The CDR3 region has the DNA TGTGCCAGCAGGACGTGGTCTGATGAGCCGGATACGCAGTATTTT. Translation gives CASRTWSDEPDTQYF.

This rearrangement joins TRBV2 to TRBJ2-1; D not certain. The germline V and J ends were trimmed by 7 bases and 10 bases, with 11 bases remaining between them. CDR1 SNHLY and CDR2 FYNNEI come from the germline V gene. There are 11 residues in the CDR3. The CDR3 sequence: CASTTNWEQFF. CDR3 in DNA: TGTGCCAGCACTACCAATTGGGAGCAGTTCTTC.

This clonotype was found once. J is TRBJ2-7 and V is TRBV4-1; either TRBD1 or TRBD2 may fit D (6 bases each). The ends were cut back, 0 bases at V and 7 bases at J, with 13 bases in the middle. In germline, CDR1 is MGHRA, CDR2 YSYEKL. The CDR3 length is 14 residues. The CDR3 spells CASSQDPGAREQYF. CDR3 nucleotides: TGCGCCAGCAGCCAAGATCCGGGGGCGAGGGAGCAGTACTTC.

The chain links TRBV19 to TRBJ2-1; 11 positions match TRBD2. In germline, CDR1 is LNHDA, CDR2 SQIVND (reference sequence). Trimming removed 0 bases from V and 1 base from J; junction bases left unmatched: 17. There are 22 residues in the CDR3. The CDR3 DNA is TGTGCCAGTAGTATAGAGGGAAAGCTAGCGGGAGGCCCGGAGGGGTCCTACAATGAGCAGTTCTTC. Amino acids: CASSIEGKLAGGPEGSYNEQFF.

V and J are TRBV4-1 and TRBJ2-7; possibly TRBD2 for D (6 bases). Germline CDR1 reads MGHRA; CDR2 reads YSYEKL. This CDR3 comprises 13 residues. The ends were cut back, 5 bases at V and 7 bases at J, with 15 bases in the middle. CDR3: CASSTGELKEQYF. CDR3 DNA: TGCGCCAGCAGCACGGGGGAGCTGAAAGAGCAGTACTTC.